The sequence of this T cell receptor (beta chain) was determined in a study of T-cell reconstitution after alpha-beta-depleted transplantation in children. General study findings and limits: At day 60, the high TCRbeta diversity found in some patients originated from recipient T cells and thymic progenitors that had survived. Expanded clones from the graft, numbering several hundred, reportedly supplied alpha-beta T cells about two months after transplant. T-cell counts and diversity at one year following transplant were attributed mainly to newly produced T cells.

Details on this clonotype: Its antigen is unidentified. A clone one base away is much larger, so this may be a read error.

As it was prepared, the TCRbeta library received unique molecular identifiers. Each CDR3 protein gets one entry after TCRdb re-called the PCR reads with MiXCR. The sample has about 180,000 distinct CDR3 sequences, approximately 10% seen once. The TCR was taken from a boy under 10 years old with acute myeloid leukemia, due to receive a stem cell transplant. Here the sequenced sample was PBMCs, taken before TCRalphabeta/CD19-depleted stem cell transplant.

CDR3 region: CASSLDGWQPPHF. The CDR3 DNA sequence: TGTGCCAGCAGCTTAGATGGGTGGCAGCCCCCGCATTTT. The rearrangement uses TRBV7-2 and TRBJ1-5, with unresolved D. Germline lookup yields CDR1 SGHTA and CDR2 FQGNSA. The CDR3 spans 13 residues.